This T cell receptor beta chain was sequenced in a study of STAT5B mutations in CD4+ large granular lymphocyte leukemia. In the case of this clone: As yet, its antigen is unknown.

This was a survey-level run. Sequencing was performed with immunoSEQ multiplex PCR; in TCRdb, only in-frame clones are kept and a portion is missing. The table lists some 27,000 clones, about 69% of them singletons. Germline V gene sequence: CDR1 ENHRY, CDR2 SYGVKD. The CDR3 has 15 amino acids. V was trimmed by 2 bases and J by 2 bases, leaving 11 bases between them. Study observations and caveats: 8/27 top patient clones versus 2/35 control clones were TRBV06-family.

The source of this sequence is a human donor in good health. The sequencing sample was made of CD4+ T cells from blood buffy coats. This rearrangement joins TRBV10-3 to TRBJ2-3; D is ambiguous. The CDR3: CAISEPRQLTDTQYF. DNA for the CDR3: TGTGCCATCAGTGAGCCGCGGCAGCTCACAGATACGCAGTATTTT.